This T cell receptor beta chain was sequenced for a study of identical twins. From the 5' RACE reads, TCRdb called clonotypes with MiXCR, one entry per CDR3 protein. Among fewer than 500,000 distinct CDR3 sequences listed, roughly an eighth were seen once. The CDR3 loop spans 15 amino acids. After removal of 5 bases from V and 2 bases from J, the junction contained 6 bases not matched to a gene. Germline V gene lookup returns CDR1 DFQATT and CDR2 SNEGSKA (reference sequence). About this clonotype itself: Its cognate antigen is unknown.

Regarding the study as a whole: Fewer insertions were carried by abundant cord blood beta clonotypes, but none was seen in memory repertoires.

This sample was shared with a second study, whose subject was yellow fever vaccine responses in identical twins.

Source material: CD4+ T cells sorted from blood. This sequence joins TRBV20-1 and TRBJ2-7; 13 bases are a match to TRBD2. The clonotype originates from a woman between 18 and 29 years old in good health. The DNA for the CDR3 is TGCAGTGCTGGGAGGACTAGCGGGGGAACCTACGAGCAGTACTTC. This codes for CSAGRTSGGTYEQYF.